This is a list of T cell receptor beta chains from one sample in a study of T-cell memory formation after mild COVID-19. TCRdb recomputed calls from the 5' RACE reads with MiXCR, one row per CDR3 protein. The table has some 120,000 distinct CDR3 sequences, about 16% seen once. The sequenced material came from PBMCs or a T cell subset sorted from them (not recorded which). All receptors derive from an adult woman who had mild COVID-19 (a few samples of this study predate the infection). Cell type and time point are not known. Each CDR3 is given with its conserved first and last residue. D genes are given only for firm matches. Part of the rows lack a size; the others show once, few, many or a class for expanded clones.

V gene,clone size,D gene,J gene,CDR3 DNA,CDR3 protein
TRBV7-9,-,-,TRBJ2-5,TGTGCCAGCAGCTTAGATGAAGAGACCCAGTACTTC,CASSLDEETQYF
TRBV7-2,few,TRBD2,TRBJ2-3,TGTGCCAGCACCCGACTAGCGGGATCGAGCACAGATACGCAGTATTTT,CASTRLAGSSTDTQYF
TRBV7-2,-,TRBD2,TRBJ2-1,TGTGCCAGCAGCAATCCGGGACTAGCGGGGAAGCAGTTCTTC,CASSNPGLAGKQFF
TRBV29-1,-,-,TRBJ2-1,TGCAGCGTTGTCCGGGGCCTATACAATGAGCAGTTCTTC,CSVVRGLYNEQFF
TRBV7-6,few,-,TRBJ2-1,TGTGCCAGCAGCTTGCACACGGGAGCCTTCAATGAGCAGTTCTTC,CASSLHTGAFNEQFF
TRBV29-1,-,TRBD2,TRBJ2-1,TGCAGCGTCAACGGGAGGGCCTTGGCGGATGAGCAGTTCTTC,CSVNGRALADEQFF
TRBV7-9,few,TRBD2,TRBJ2-5,TGTGCCAGCAGCTTGGGACTAGCGGGAGAAGGGGAGACCCAGTACTTC,CASSLGLAGEGETQYF
TRBV6-2/TRBV6-3,-,TRBD1,TRBJ2-3,TGTGCCAGCAGTTTGACAGGGGTCCCGGCAGATACGCAGTATTTT,CASSLTGVPADTQYF
TRBV3-1,few,TRBD2,TRBJ2-3,TGTGCCAGCAGCCAACAGGGACTAGCGGGAGGGCCGACAGATACGCAGTATTTT,CASSQQGLAGGPTDTQYF
TRBV7-2,-,-,TRBJ2-5,TGTGCCAGCAGCAATACCGGGACTCCTCAAGAGACCCAGTACTTC,CASSNTGTPQETQYF
TRBV29-1,-,TRBD2,TRBJ2-1,TGCAGCGTTGCCCCAGTGCTAGCGGACAATGAGCAGTTCTTC,CSVAPVLADNEQFF
TRBV7-9,-,-,TRBJ2-5,TGTGCCAGCAGCTCACAGATCCAAGAGACCCAGTACTTC,CASSSQIQETQYF
TRBV30,-,-,TRBJ2-7,TGTGCCTGGCAGGGGATCTACGAGCAGTACTTC,CAWQGIYEQYF
TRBV2,few,TRBD2,TRBJ2-3,TGTGCCAGCAGAACCCTCTTAGCGGGAGTATTCCCAGATACGCAGTATTTT,CASRTLLAGVFPDTQYF
TRBV7-9,few,-,TRBJ2-7,TGTGCCAGCAGCCCCACGATCGATCCGGGAGTCTCCCACGAGCAGTACTTC,CASSPTIDPGVSHEQYF
TRBV7-7,few,TRBD1,TRBJ1-6,TGTGCTAGCAGCTCGGGACAGGATAATTCACCCCTCCACTTT,CASSSGQDNSPLHF
TRBV6-5,-,-,TRBJ1-1,TGTGCCAGCAGTCTAACAGGGCCGCCGAGGGAAGCTTTCTTT,CASSLTGPPREAFF
TRBV2,many,-,TRBJ2-4,TGTGCCAGCAGTGTAAAGAGAAGGGGGTCGGCCAAAAACATTCAGTACTTC,CASSVKRRGSAKNIQYF
TRBV29-1,-,-,TRBJ1-1,TGCAGCGTTGTCCGTGGAGCTGAAGCTTTCTTT,CSVVRGAEAFF
TRBV12-3/TRBV12-4,-,-,TRBJ1-1,TGTGCCAGCAGTTTAGACCCGCAGGGAAGTTCGGCTTTCTTT,CASSLDPQGSSAFF
TRBV9,few,TRBD2,TRBJ2-1,TGTGCCAGCAGCGTACAACTAGCGCCGTACAATGAGCAGTTCTTC,CASSVQLAPYNEQFF
TRBV29-1,-,-,TRBJ1-1,TGCAGCGCCCCTAACTGGGGAGGCGGCACTGAAGCTTTCTTT,CSAPNWGGGTEAFF
TRBV24-1,-,TRBD1,TRBJ2-2,TGTGCCACCAGTGATTATGGGACAGGGTCGACCGGGGAGCTGTTTTTT,CATSDYGTGSTGELFF
TRBV21-1,-,-,TRBJ1-5,TGTGCCAGCAGCAAAGGCATTCCGGGACAGGGAGTTCAGCCCCAGCATTTT,CASSKGIPGQGVQPQHF
TRBV5-4,few,-,TRBJ2-6,TGTGCCAGCAGGACAGGTAGCTCTGGGGCCAACGTCCTGACTTTC,CASRTGSSGANVLTF
TRBV28,-,-,TRBJ2-7,TGTGCCAGCAGTGACGGTCCTAAAGTCAGCGAGCAGTACTTC,CASSDGPKVSEQYF
TRBV12-3/TRBV12-4,many,TRBD2,TRBJ2-7,TGTGCCAGCAGTTTTGGGACTAGCGGATCCTACGAGCAGTACTTC,CASSFGTSGSYEQYF
TRBV5-1,many,TRBD1,TRBJ2-5,TGCGCCAGCAGCTTGCAGGGGGTCAACCAAGAGACCCAGTACTTC,CASSLQGVNQETQYF
TRBV19,-,TRBD1,TRBJ1-1,TGTGCCAGTAGTCTTCCCGGGACAGGGATCGACACTGAAGCTTTCTTT,CASSLPGTGIDTEAFF
TRBV6-6,-,-,TRBJ2-3,TGTGCCAGCAGTTACTCCGGGGGCACAGATACGCAGTATTTT,CASSYSGGTDTQYF
TRBV11-2,few,-,TRBJ2-7,TGTGCCAGCAGCTTGGGGGGAGTTCTACACGAGCAGTACTTC,CASSLGGVLHEQYF
TRBV5-6,-,-,TRBJ2-1,TGTGCCAGCAGCTTGGTACGATTGAGCTCCTACAATGAGCAGTTCTTC,CASSLVRLSSYNEQFF
TRBV6-5,many,-,TRBJ2-7,TGTGCCAGCAGTCAACAGGGAATCCTCGGGAGGGAGCAGTACTTC,CASSQQGILGREQYF
TRBV7-9,-,TRBD1,TRBJ2-4,TGTGCCAGCAGCTTAGCGCAGGGGGACCCAGCCAAAAACATTCAGTACTTC,CASSLAQGDPAKNIQYF
TRBV19,many,-,TRBJ2-7,TGTGCCAGTAGTTGTGCCGGGACAAGCTACTCCTACGAGCAGTACTTC,CASSCAGTSYSYEQYF
TRBV30,many,-,TRBJ2-3,TGTGCCTGGAGTCTTGGGAGCTCCGATACGCAGTATTTT,CAWSLGSSDTQYF
TRBV7-6,many,TRBD1,TRBJ2-2,TGTGCCAGCAGCTTAGGACAGGGGCCAAACACCGGGGAGCTGTTTTTT,CASSLGQGPNTGELFF
TRBV20-1,few,TRBD1,TRBJ2-5,TGCAGTGGTCAGCAGGGGGACAGGGAGACCCAGTACTTC,CSGQQGDRETQYF
TRBV15,few,-,TRBJ2-1,TGTGCCACCAGCAGAGGCGGAGACTACTACAATGAGCAGTTCTTC,CATSRGGDYYNEQFF
TRBV3-1,few,-,TRBJ1-6,TGTGCCAGCAGCCAATCCGAGAGGCAATCACCCCTCCACTTT,CASSQSERQSPLHF
TRBV15,-,-,TRBJ2-7,TGTGCCACCAGCATCGGAAGTCCTTACGAGCAGTACTTC,CATSIGSPYEQYF
TRBV3-1,-,-,TRBJ2-2,TGTGCCAGCAGCTACGGAGGCGGGGAGCTGTTTTTT,CASSYGGGELFF
TRBV12-3/TRBV12-4,-,-,TRBJ2-7,TGTGCCAGCAGTAACCAGTCGGGAGCCGTACAGTACTTC,CASSNQSGAVQYF
TRBV29-1,-,-,TRBJ2-1,TGCAGCGTTGAGGGGGGAGTAGGCGGCAATGAGCAGTTCTTC,CSVEGGVGGNEQFF
TRBV6-6,few,-,TRBJ2-6,TGTGCCAGCAGTTATTCGGAGGCTGGCTCTGGGGCCAACGTCCTGACTTTC,CASSYSEAGSGANVLTF
TRBV14,-,-,TRBJ2-1,TGTGCCAGCAGCCTCGGCACGGGGCAGTTCTTC,CASSLGTGQFF
TRBV20-1,many,TRBD1,TRBJ1-6,TGCAGTGCTAGGCTCCGGGACAGGGGACATTCACCCCTCCACTTT,CSARLRDRGHSPLHF
TRBV6-5,-,TRBD1,TRBJ1-1,TGTGCCAGCAGTGGCGTGACAGGGGGAGAAGCTTTCTTT,CASSGVTGGEAFF
TRBV5-1,-,TRBD1,TRBJ2-7,TGCGCCAGCACCTACGAGACAGGGTACGAGCAGTACTTC,CASTYETGYEQYF
TRBV6-1,-,TRBD1,TRBJ1-5,TGTGCCAGCAGTACAGACAGGGAGGCTGTGCATTTT,CASSTDREAVHF
TRBV5-1,-,-,TRBJ2-1,TGCGCCAGCAGCCCCGGGTCTAGGTACAATGAGCAGTTCTTC,CASSPGSRYNEQFF
TRBV12-3/TRBV12-4,-,-,TRBJ1-6,TGTGCCAGCAGTCCAGAAACCGGGACATCGGGTTCACCCATCCACTTT,CASSPETGTSGSPIHF
TRBV3-1,-,TRBD2,TRBJ2-2,TGTGCCAGCAGCCAACCGGGACTACCAAACACCGGGGAGCTGTTTTTT,CASSQPGLPNTGELFF
TRBV7-9,few,-,TRBJ1-3,TGTGCCAGCAGCTTACGGACGGACTCTGGAAACACCATATATTTT,CASSLRTDSGNTIYF
TRBV5-1,few,TRBD1,TRBJ2-3,TGCGCCAGCAGCCCCGGGACAGGTCGAGGAGATACGCAGTATTTT,CASSPGTGRGDTQYF
TRBV15,few,-,TRBJ1-6,TGTGCCACCAGCAGCCCGGACAGCTCCTATAATTCACCCCTCCACTTT,CATSSPDSSYNSPLHF
TRBV12-3/TRBV12-4,-,-,TRBJ2-3,TGTGCCAGCAGTTTAGGCCCAGGTCCCCCCGCAGATACGCAGTATTTT,CASSLGPGPPADTQYF
TRBV6-2/TRBV6-3,-,-,TRBJ2-7,TGTGCCAGCAGAACAACCTCCATCCGTATCCAGACCTACGAGCAGTACTTC,CASRTTSIRIQTYEQYF